This T cell receptor beta chain originates from a study of T cells in Graves' hyperthyroidism and ophthalmopathy. Findings of the study overall: A model using 13 V-J features told ophthalmopathy apart from stable hyperthyroidism.

This clonotype was counted between two and nine times. The antigen remains unidentified. RNA transcripts were the template for amplifying TCR beta CDR3 regions. Using the HTBI primer set, a first-round RT-PCR was run on the TCR CDR3. TCRdb itself ran the multiplex PCR reads through MiXCR, one entry per CDR3 protein. The data show fewer than 350,000 distinct CDR3 sequences, roughly 18% seen once. Patients having uncontrolled infection, another autoimmune disease, pregnancy or lactation were not included. This TCR was sampled from a woman aged 45-59 years with Graves' hyperthyroidism. What was sequenced was blood.

The DNA for the CDR3 is TGCAGTGCTAGATTTGAACGTGCGACGTGGAGGAGGAAAGATGGAAACACCATATATTTT. Translated, it gives CSARFERATWRRKDGNTIYF. This chain links TRBV20-1 with TRBJ1-3; the D is unclear. CDR1 and CDR2 (germline): DFQATT, SNEGSKA (reference sequence). The CDR3 is made up of 20 amino acids. V was trimmed by 2 bases and J by 3 bases, leaving 29 bases between them.